This passage covers 19 T cell receptor beta chains from one sample sequenced in a study of shared clonotypes between healthy human individuals. Method: immunoSEQ multiplex PCR; TCRdb's copy keeps in-frame clones and lacks some. This table holds 490,000 or so clones, over 60% found once. Sequencing was carried out using PBMCs. The receptors were gathered from a woman aged 40 to 50 in good health. Some clones in this sample may be carry-over from other donors' samples.

This chain joins TRBV2 and TRBJ2-2; 8 bases are shared with TRBD1. From germline, CDR1 is SNHLY and CDR2 FYNNEI. This CDR3 is built from 15 residues. J was trimmed by 7 bases and V by 2 bases; bases with no gene match: 6. CDR3 coding DNA: TGTGCCAGCAGTGAACGGACAGGGAGGAACGGGGAGCTGTTTTTT. Encoded protein: CASSERTGRNGELFF.

This clone was detected only once. The genes are TRBV11-1 and TRBJ2-2; 7 bases match TRBD2. Germline lookup yields CDR1 SGHAT and CDR2 FQDESV (reference sequence). V lost 6 bases and J lost 5; bases outside the gene matches: 9. This CDR3 spans 15 amino acids. CDR3 amino acids: CASRYLAAGTGELFF. The CDR3 nucleotides read TGTGCCAGCAGGTATCTAGCGGCGGGAACCGGGGAGCTGTTTTTT.

Ten or more counts support this clone. The V gene is TRBV21-1, the J gene TRBJ2-7; the tabulated D call, TRBD1, remains unverified against the DNA. TRBV21-1 is reported as a pseudogene. There are 14 residues in the CDR3. The CDR3 here is CASSIYRVWAEQYF. CDR3 DNA sequence: TGTGCCAGCAGCATCTACAGGGTTTGGGCTGAGCAGTACTTC.

As concerns this clone: A single base separates this from a much larger clone, so it may be a read error. Other DNA sequences in this sample translate to the same CDR3. The J gene is TRBJ2-2, the V gene TRBV14; D remains ambiguous. Germline V gene data show CDR1 as SGHDN and CDR2 as FVKESK. Trimming shortened V by 3 bases and J by 4 bases, and 15 bases separated the two germline ends. CDR3 length equals 16 residues. The DNA of the CDR3 is TGTGCCAGCAGCCAGGCGAGTTCCTTGGCCACCGGGGAGCTGTTTTTT. The encoded protein is CASSQASSLATGELFF.

On this clone: A far larger clone is only one base removed, so a read error is likely. This chain links TRBV6-1 with TRBJ2-6, with D perhaps TRBD1 or TRBD2 (5 bases each). CDR1 and CDR2 (germline): MNHNS, SASEGT. The CDR3 is 16 amino acids. The CDR3 loop is CASSELDFSGANVRTF. CDR3 DNA: TGTGCCAGCAGTGAATTGGACTTCTCTGGGGCCAACGTCCGGACTTTC.

The CDR3 nucleotides read TGTGCCAGCAGCGAGGACAGGGAGATCTACGAGCAGTACTTC. Protein sequence: CASSEDREIYEQYF. The chain carries TRBV5-4 and TRBJ2-7; TRBD1 matches at 8 bases. The CDR3 loop spans 14 amino acids. From germline, CDR1 is SGHNT and CDR2 YYREEE (reference sequence). The junction had 6 bases not matched to a gene; V was cut back by 4 bases and J by 3 bases.

This sequence joins TRBV7-9 and TRBJ2-5; 10 bases agree with TRBD2. The germline CDR1 and CDR2 sequences are SEHNR and FQNEAQ (reference sequence). V lost 5 bases, J lost 2 bases, and 8 bases stayed unmatched. The CDR3 contains 16 residues. As DNA, the CDR3 is TGTGCCAGCAGCCCACAAGCGGGAGGGCCACAAGAGACCCAGTACTTC. It yields the protein CASSPQAGGPQETQYF.

The chain has TRBV15 and TRBJ2-7; D not certain. This CDR3 is 13 amino acids long. Germline V CDR1 and CDR2: LNHNV, YYDKDF (reference sequence). V was cut by 0 bases and J by 2 bases, with 5 bases left in between. The CDR3 loop reads CATSRDMAYEQYF. Written as DNA, the CDR3 is TGTGCCACCAGCAGAGATATGGCCTACGAGCAGTACTTC.

The chain is built from TRBV12-5 and TRBJ1-5; 10 positions agree with TRBD1. Germline assignment: CDR1 LGHNT and CDR2 FRNRAP. After removal of 0 bases from V and 6 bases from J, the junction contained 5 bases not matched to a gene. This CDR3 comprises 16 residues. The CDR3 DNA sequence: TGTGCTAGTGGTTTGGTACTCAGGGACAGGGGTCAGCCCCAGCATTTT. Its translation: CASGLVLRDRGQPQHF. The full variable domain, with the rest looked up from reference TRBV12-5 and TRBJ1-5, is DARVTQTPRHKVTEMGQEVTMRCQPILGHNTVFWYRQTMMQGLELLAYFRNRAPLDDSGMPKDRFSAEMPDATLATLKIQPSEPRDSAVYFCASGLVLRDRGQPQHFGDGTRLSIL.

The V and J genes are TRBV11-3 and TRBJ2-2; possibly TRBD1 for D (6 bases). The V gene lost 3 bases and the J gene lost 1 base, with 9 bases spanning the gap. Germline CDR1 reads SGHNT; CDR2 reads YENEEA. There are 15 residues in the CDR3. This CDR3 is CASSFSGQNTGELFF. CDR3 nucleotides: TGTGCCAGCAGCTTTTCGGGACAGAACACCGGGGAGCTGTTTTTT.

The rearrangement joins TRBV6-4 to TRBJ2-3, with no clear D. Germline assignment: CDR1 MRHNA and CDR2 SNTAGT. The CDR3 is 14 amino acids. The germline V and J ends were trimmed by 6 bases and 3 bases, with 13 bases remaining between them. The CDR3 nucleotides are TGTGCCAGCAGAAAATCTTTAGGGACAGATACGCAGTATTTT. Residues: CASRKSLGTDTQYF.

A single count supports this clone. V gene TRBV11-2 combines with J gene TRBJ2-7; 7 bases agree with TRBD1. Germline values: CDR1 SGHAT, CDR2 FQNNGV. The CDR3 consists of 15 residues. Losses at the gene ends were 5 bases for V and 5 bases for J; bases not matched to a gene: 12. CDR3 residues: CASSPYRGKRNEQYF. CDR3 bases: TGTGCCAGCAGCCCATACAGGGGTAAAAGAAACGAGCAGTACTTC.

Points on this clone: Relative to the germline gene, one junction end is altered; a read error may explain this. The V gene is TRBV7-7, the J gene TRBJ2-5; D might be TRBD1 (6 bases). There are 15 residues in the CDR3. Germline V gene data show CDR1 as SSHAT and CDR2 as FNYEAQ (reference sequence). CDR3 protein: CASSLSQGPRETQYF. In DNA, the CDR3 is TGTGCTAGCAGCTTATCTCAGGGGCCGAGGGAGACCCAGTACTTC.

This sequence joins TRBV11-3 and TRBJ2-7; 11 positions agree with TRBD2. V lost 1 base, J lost 6 bases, and 20 bases stayed unmatched. The CDR3 has 20 amino acids. CDR1 SGHNT and CDR2 YENEEA come from the germline V gene. The CDR3 region has the DNA TGTGCCAGCAGCTTAGCGGCTAGCGGGAGGCCTACGAGAACGTTGAGCGAGCAGTACTTC. Protein: CASSLAASGRPTRTLSEQYF.

J is TRBJ2-7 and V is TRBV18; maybe TRBD2 (7 bases). Germline-derived CDR1 and CDR2 are KGHSH and LQKENI. This CDR3 region has 14 residues. The V and J ends lost 2 bases and 7 bases respectively, with 15 bases between them. The CDR3 bases are TGTGCCAGCTCACCATTGGCGGGGGCGGAGGAGCAGTACTTC. It encodes CASSPLAGAEEQYF.

As regards this clone: A far larger clone is one base from this, pointing to a likely read error. The J gene is TRBJ2-2, the V gene TRBV30; tentative D call: TRBD2 (5 bases). Trimming took off 5 bases at V and 6 bases at J, with 19 bases between the two ends. Germline V gene data show CDR1 as GTSNPN and CDR2 as SVGIG (reference sequence). The CDR3 spans 15 residues. The CDR3: CAWGTSRVSAGELFF. The CDR3 nucleotides read TGTGCCTGGGGTACCTCACGCGTTAGCGCCGGGGAGCTGTTTTTT.

This chain links TRBV7-2 with TRBJ2-5, with D maybe TRBD2 (5 bases). The CDR3 has 11 residues. Germline V gene data show CDR1 as SGHTA and CDR2 as FQGNSA. V lost 4 bases, J lost 7 bases, and 7 bases lay in between. The DNA of the CDR3 is TGTGCCAGCAGCTCACGGGGGACCCAGTACTTC. Protein: CASSSRGTQYF.

A remark on this clone: A clone one base away is much larger, so this may be a read error. Other nucleotide sequences from this sample produce the same CDR3. The chain is built from TRBV30 and TRBJ2-1, with 8 bases fitting TRBD2. The germline V gene has CDR1 GTSNPN and CDR2 SVGIG (reference sequence). The CDR3 is made up of 12 amino acids. The CDR3 coding sequence is TGTGCCTGGGTGGCGGGGGGACTGGAGCAATTCTTC. Translated: CAWVAGGLEQFF.

This chain links TRBV29-1 with TRBJ2-7, with no clear D. Looked up from germline, CDR1 is SQVTM and CDR2 is ANQGSEA. The CDR3 totals 14 residues. The V end was cut by 7 bases, the J end by 0 bases, with 16 bases between. CDR3 sequence (DNA): TGCAGCGCCGCAGGTTACTGGAGCTCCTACGAGCAGTACTTC. Protein: CSAAGYWSSYEQYF.